This T cell receptor (beta chain) emerged from a study of shared clonotypes between healthy human individuals. The CDR3 is 16 residues long. V lost 1 base and J lost 0, with 9 bases in between. The germline CDR1 and CDR2 sequences are SGHVS and FNYEAQ. Using immunoSEQ multiplex PCR, the repertoire was profiled, and TCRdb retains in-frame clones only, with some absent. The profile shows about 1.5 million clones, approximately 98% of them singletons. The V call is TRBV7-6, the J call TRBJ1-4, with unresolved D. The clonotype was recovered from a man in his thirties or forties in good health. The material sequenced was naive CD4+ T cells sorted from blood. The subset was: CD45RA+ positively selected. This chain's CDR3 is CASSLDGVTTNEKLFF. CDR3 coding DNA: TGTGCCAGCAGCTTAGATGGAGTGACAACTAATGAAAAACTGTTTTTT. The full variable domain, its missing parts supplied by reference TRBV7-6 and TRBJ1-4, is GAGVSQSPRYKVTKRGQDVALRCDPISGHVSLYWYRQALGQGPEFLTYFNYEAQQDKSGLPNDRFSAERPEGSISTLTIQRTEQRDSAMYRCASSLDGVTTNEKLFFGSGTQLSVL.